This T cell receptor beta chain is from a study of T cell responses to AZD1222 COVID-19 vaccine. Regarding the study as a whole: Repertoire sampling happened only post peak T cell response.

The CDR3 sequence is 15 residues long. Trimming shortened V by 8 bases and J by 10 bases, and 23 bases separated the two germline ends. Per the germline V gene, CDR1 is ENHRY and CDR2 is SYGVKD. Concerning this clone itself: Its antigen is unidentified.

Method: immunoSEQ multiplex PCR; TCRdb's copy keeps in-frame clones and lacks some. The repertoire includes some 150,000 clones, approximately 88% of them detected once, and roughly 2% sits in the top ten. This receptor was taken from an adult in good health. The material was peripheral blood, obtained on day 0 of AZD1222 vaccination. The chain uses TRBV10-3 and TRBJ1-4; D is uncertain. The chain's CDR3 is CAIGTQVGSGGKLFF. In nucleotides, the CDR3 is TGTGCCATCGGAACCCAGGTGGGGAGCGGCGGAAAACTGTTTTTT.